Below are 20 T cell receptor beta chains sequenced from a single sample in a study of cytomegalovirus exposure and HLA in healthy donors. PCR amplification relied on 60 Vbeta primers (plus 13 Jbeta primers). The table came from immunoSEQ multiplex PCR; TCRdb's copy has only in-frame clones and leaves some out. This sample has some 98,000 clones; 70% to 80% occur once, and the top ten carry 6% to 8.5%. What was sequenced was PBMCs. These receptors came from a female donor in good health and CMV-seronegative.

The chain combines TRBV7-9 with TRBJ1-6, with 7 bases identical to TRBD1. Germline CDR1 reads SEHNR; CDR2 reads FQNEAQ (reference sequence). Losses at the gene ends were 4 bases for V and 8 bases for J; bases not matched to a gene: 5. The CDR3 has 14 amino acids. CDR3: CASSSGQTYSPLHF. CDR3 in DNA: TGTGCCAGCAGCTCGGGACAGACTTATTCACCCCTCCACTTT.

V gene TRBV27 combines with J gene TRBJ2-7; unclear D gene. The CDR3 covers 15 residues. Per germline, CDR1 MNHEY and CDR2 SMNVEV (reference sequence). Trimming took off 2 bases at V and 2 bases at J, with 13 bases between the two ends. The CDR3 is CASSLGLAGTYEQYF. The CDR3, as DNA: TGTGCCAGCAGTTTAGGGCTCGCAGGAACCTACGAGCAGTACTTC.

This clone was found once. This chain links TRBV28 with TRBJ2-2, with 11 bases lining up with TRBD2. The J segment lost 3 bases and the V segment lost 6 bases, leaving 9 bases of the junction unmatched. Per germline, CDR1 MDHEN and CDR2 SYDVKM. CDR3 length: 17 residues. Written as DNA, the CDR3 is TGTGCCAGCAGGCCAACTAGCGGGAGCCGCCACACCGGGGAGCTGTTTTTT. This encodes CASRPTSGSRHTGELFF.

This rearrangement joins TRBV28 to TRBJ2-5; 8 bases agree with TRBD2. CDR1 MDHEN and CDR2 SYDVKM come from the germline V gene. Germline trimming cut 3 bases from V and 1 base from J; bases unmatched to any gene: 4. This CDR3 has 15 residues. The CDR3 DNA reads TGTGCCAGCAGTTTGACCGCGGGAGGCCAAGAGACCCAGTACTTC. Its protein product is CASSLTAGGQETQYF. The whole variable domain, filled in from reference TRBV28 and TRBJ2-5, reads DVKVTQSSRYLVKRTGEKVFLECVQDMDHENMFWYRQDPGLGLRLIYFSYDVKMKEKGDIPEGYSVSREKKERFSLILESASTNQTSMYLCASSLTAGGQETQYFGPGTRLLVL.

V usage is TRBV11-2 and J usage is TRBJ2-3; 8 bases fit TRBD2. This CDR3 comprises 13 residues. Unmatched junction bases numbered 8, after V lost 9 bases and J lost 6 bases. Looked up from germline, CDR1 is SGHAT and CDR2 is FQNNGV. The CDR3 DNA sequence: TGTGCCAGTTTTCTCGGGGGGGTGGATACGCAGTATTTT. This translates into CASFLGGVDTQYF.

Notes on this clone: Sequence at one end of the junction differs from germline and may be a read error. The rearrangement joins TRBV19 to TRBJ2-1; TRBD1 agrees at 7 bases. The CDR3 contains 15 residues. The germline CDR1 and CDR2 sequences are LNHDA and SQIVND (reference sequence). The CDR3 protein is CAGSYGTAAYNEQFF. The CDR3 DNA reads TGTGCCGGTAGCTACGGGACAGCCGCCTACAATGAGCAGTTCTTC.

V is TRBV27 and J is TRBJ1-4; D is possibly TRBD1 (6 bases). Trimming left V 3 bases short and J 8 bases short, with 13 bases between. The V gene's germline CDR1 is MNHEY and CDR2 SMNVEV (reference sequence). This CDR3 comprises 14 residues. The CDR3 DNA is TGTGCCAGCAGTTTTCAGGGGTTAGGAGAAAAACTGTTTTTT. It specifies CASSFQGLGEKLFF.

The rearrangement joins TRBV10-3 to TRBJ2-5; a weak D match, TRBD2 (5 bases). The germline V gene has CDR1 ENHRY and CDR2 SYGVKD. V lost 6 bases and J 1 base, leaving 15 bases between the germline ends. The CDR3 consists of 15 residues. The CDR3 here is CAISQHTSTQETQYF. The CDR3 DNA reads TGTGCCATCAGCCAACATACTAGTACCCAAGAGACCCAGTACTTC.

CDR3 bases: TGCGCCAGCAGCTTTCGGCGGGGGGAAGTGAATGAGCAGTTCTTC. Translation: CASSFRRGEVNEQFF. This sequence joins TRBV5-1 and TRBJ2-1; 8 bases align to TRBD2. There are 15 residues in the CDR3. With V trimmed by 2 bases and J by 7 bases, 8 bases remained unmatched. CDR1 and CDR2 (germline): SGHRS, YFSETQ. Together with reference TRBV5-1 and TRBJ2-1, the CDR3 gives the full variable domain: KAGVTQTPRYLIKTRGQQVTLSCSPISGHRSVSWYQQTPGQGLQFLFEYFSETQRNKGNFPGRFSGRQFSNSRSEMNVSTLELGDSALYLCASSFRRGEVNEQFFGPGTRLTVL.

This clone was recorded a few times. The gene calls are TRBV7-9 and TRBJ1-2; D uncertain. Trimming pared 5 bases from V and 7 bases from J, leaving 14 bases between. The CDR3 has 13 residues. Germline CDR1 reads SEHNR; CDR2 reads FQNEAQ (reference sequence). CDR3 protein: CASSQNIFGGYTF. The CDR3 nucleotides read TGTGCCAGCAGCCAGAACATATTTGGTGGCTACACCTTC.

This clone was picked up one time. This chain uses TRBV7-2 with TRBJ2-7; TRBD1 matches at 7 bases. J lost 2 bases, V lost 1 base, and 5 bases had no gene match. Looked up from germline, CDR1 is SGHTA and CDR2 is FQGNSA. CDR3 size: 15 residues. The CDR3 DNA reads as TGTGCCAGCAGCTTAGAACAGGGGTTGACCTACGAGCAGTACTTC. It is translated as CASSLEQGLTYEQYF. The full variable domain, its missing parts supplied by reference TRBV7-2 and TRBJ2-7, is GAGVSQSPSNKVTEKGKDVELRCDPISGHTALYWYRQSLGQGLEFLIYFQGNSAPDKSGLPSDRFSAERTGGSVSTLTIQRTQQEDSAVYLCASSLEQGLTYEQYFGPGTRLTVT.

This clone has only a few counts. This chain connects TRBV6-6 to TRBJ2-2; D not resolved. Per germline, CDR1 MNHNY and CDR2 SVGAGI (reference sequence). The CDR3 covers 13 residues. Trimming took 6 bases from V and 8 from J, leaving 13 bases between them. CDR3: CASSLPDFGELFF. The CDR3 DNA sequence: TGTGCCAGCAGCCTCCCAGATTTTGGGGAGCTGTTTTTT.

The chain employs TRBV30 and TRBJ1-4; D is ambiguous. Trimming took off 5 bases at V and 10 bases at J, with 11 bases between the two ends. The CDR3 loop spans 11 amino acids. Looked up from germline, CDR1 is GTSNPN and CDR2 is SVGIG (reference sequence). CDR3 loop: CAWRATGKLFF. In DNA form, the CDR3 reads TGTGCCTGGCGAGCCACGGGAAAACTGTTTTTT.

This clone has a single count. The chain employs TRBV19 and TRBJ2-1; 9 bases agree with TRBD2. In germline, CDR1 is LNHDA, CDR2 SQIVND (reference sequence). V dropped 2 bases and J dropped 9; count of bases not matched to a gene: 11. The CDR3 covers 16 residues. The CDR3, as DNA: TGTGCCAGTAGTATAAAGGGACTAGCTGGTAAGGGTGAGCAGTTCTTC. This gives the protein CASSIKGLAGKGEQFF.

This chain uses TRBV30 with TRBJ2-1; D is perhaps TRBD2 (6 bases). The CDR3 runs to 14 residues. Germline assignment: CDR1 GTSNPN and CDR2 SVGIG (reference sequence). Trimming removed 3 bases at V and 8 bases at J, with 17 bases between. CDR3 sequence reads: CAWRGLAKTDEQFF. The CDR3 DNA is TGTGCCTGGAGGGGGCTAGCGAAAACGGATGAGCAGTTCTTC.

This clone has just a few counts. V and J are TRBV30 and TRBJ2-5; TRBD1 aligns across 10 bases. Germline V gene sequence: CDR1 GTSNPN, CDR2 SVGIG (reference sequence). This CDR3 is built from 16 residues. The J segment lost 3 bases and the V segment lost 7 bases, leaving 14 bases of the junction unmatched. The CDR3 DNA sequence: TGTGCCTCGACAGCCCTGGCGGGGACAGGGGAAGAGACCCAGTACTTC. Amino acid sequence: CASTALAGTGEETQYF.

The chain joins TRBV7-3 to TRBJ2-3, with 13 bases matching TRBD2. The CDR3 runs 16 residues. J lost 4 bases, V lost 5 bases, and 6 bases had no gene match. Germline V gene data show CDR1 as SGHTA and CDR2 as FQGTGA. Here the CDR3 DNA reads TGTGCCAGCAGCCAACGACTAGCGGGAGGATCAGATACGCAGTATTTT. This gives the protein CASSQRLAGGSDTQYF.

The V call is TRBV6-6, the J call TRBJ1-1; a weak D match, TRBD1 (5 bases). The V gene lost 0 bases and the J gene lost 4 bases, with 12 bases spanning the gap. CDR3 size: 15 residues. Per the germline V gene, CDR1 is MNHNY and CDR2 is SVGAGI (reference sequence). As DNA, the CDR3 is TGTGCCAGCAGTTACTCTGGGCGCGGGGGCACTGAAGCTTTCTTT. Translated: CASSYSGRGGTEAFF.

This clone has only a few counts. This chain uses TRBV5-8 with TRBJ2-2, with D possibly being TRBD2 (6 bases). The germline V gene encodes CDR1 SGHTS and CDR2 YDEGEE. The ends were cut back, 3 bases at V and 3 bases at J, with 9 bases in the middle. CDR3 length equals 14 residues. In nucleotides, the CDR3 is TGTGCCAGCAGCTCGGGACTCCACACCGGGGAGCTGTTTTTT. Translating gives CASSSGLHTGELFF.

The chain couples TRBV28 to TRBJ2-7; D gene ambiguous. V was pared by 2 bases and J by 3 bases, with 11 bases between. The CDR3 consists of 14 residues. Germline CDR1 and CDR2: MDHEN and SYDVKM. The CDR3 reads CASSLAAGNYEQYF. The CDR3 coding sequence is TGTGCCAGCAGTTTAGCGGCCGGCAACTACGAGCAGTACTTC.